Here is one TCR beta chain with its context. This sample was taken from a study of CD4 and CD8 cells across lung adenocarcinoma regions. TCRdb recomputed calls from the PCR reads with MiXCR, one row per CDR3 protein. The data contain approximately 2,500 distinct CDR3 sequences, roughly 50% of them singletons. Per germline, CDR1 MNHEY and CDR2 SVGAGI. CDR3 length: 17 amino acids. The patients had localized lung adenocarcinoma, a non-small cell subtype. The V call is TRBV6-5, the J call TRBJ2-1; 7 positions match TRBD2. The J call may be mistaken, given a closer DNA end match to TRBJ2-7. Sequences were obtained from CD4+ T cells from the center of a lung tumor. This receptor was taken from a female donor with lung adenocarcinoma. The CD4 and CD8 labels of this study may be unreliable. CDR3: CASSIDYVSGGPYEQYF. CDR3 bases: TGTGCCAGCAGTATCGACTACGTATCGGGAGGCCCCTACGAGCAGTACTTC.